The present T cell receptor beta chain was sequenced within a study of blood T cells in healthy people across ages (dated by TCRdb to about 2015). Notes on the research overall: Template switching captured roughly one uniquely barcoded TCR beta cDNA molecule per two T cells in model experiments. The study analyzed two additional independent replicas of 1 million unique cDNA reads from the same blood draw for two donors, one aged 18 to 30 and one aged 80 or older. Donors of different ages were randomly distributed across sequencing lanes to avoid experimental bias. Donors were grouped into four age groups: young (average about 15 years), middle-aged (less than 40), aged (over 55) and long-lived (approximately 75). The study measured age-related changes in TCR beta repertoire diversity using deep sequencing normalized with unique cDNA molecular identifiers. Study-level results and caveats: Bulk unsorted PBMC profiling prevented conclusive comparison of naive and antigen-experienced compartments. Estimates of total diversity from one million sequenced T cells were regarded as lower bounds and underestimates. Compared with the aged group, the long-lived group had more naive CD4+ T cells, fewer expanded clones and increased TCR diversity, suggesting age selection. The percentage of naive T cells measured by flow cytometry correlated strongly with observed TCR beta diversity. Donor CMV infection status was unknown, potentially confounding age-related changes in expanded clonotypes. Observed TCR beta diversity per million T cells fell roughly linearly with age, and a significant reduction was already apparent by age around 39.

To note about this clonotype: This receptor's antigen is unknown. Base qualities are not recorded, but no much larger clone differs from it by a single base.

The 39 donors, aged about 6 to 95 years, were systemically healthy Caucasian individuals from Russia. About 9.1 milliliters of peripheral blood were collected from each donor into EDTA-treated Vacutainer tubes. Ficoll-Paque density-gradient centrifugation was used to isolate PBMCs, with at least 7 million per sample. Trizol reagent was used to extract total RNA from the PBMCs, yielding at least 5.5 micrograms per sample. For every donor, an aliquot of PBMCs went through flow cytometry to measure the percentages of naive CD45RAhigh/CD27high T cells. From the cysteine through the phenylalanine, the CDR3 covers 12 amino acids. Only CDR3 DNA remains: 36 bases, in frame from the first base. The CDR1 and CDR2 encoded by the germline V gene (reference sequence) are DFQATT and SNEGSKA. V gives up 1 base and J gives up 8 bases, and the segment between their germline ends measures 9 bases. The library was prepared using 5' RACE. A second PCR of roughly 6 to 11 cycles was run with a J-beta primer mix and a sample-barcoded 5' primer. Each TCR beta cDNA molecule received a unique molecular identifier from a template-switch 5' adaptor carrying 12 random nucleotides. At least 2.5 million CDR3-containing paired-end reads were obtained from each sample. The Mint cDNA synthesis kit, primed by a TRBC-specific oligonucleotide, was used to synthesize first-strand cDNA from all RNA. After uracil-DNA glycosylase treatment, a first 18-cycle PCR used universal primers M1SS and BC2_uni_R on all cDNA. The study's own analysis went as follows. Normalization of each sample was performed by random selection of 1 million high-quality reads, each carrying a distinct molecular identifier. Reads with shared molecular identifiers were discarded instead of being binned into consensus sequences. MiTCR, set to a Q25 quality threshold and the strictest error-elimination algorithm, was used for CDR3 identification, clonotype clustering and error correction. A nonparametric unseen species model using Euler transformation provided a lower-bound estimate of total TCR beta diversity. TCRdb reran the public reads through fastp at Q25 and MiXCR, keeping productive beta chains. One record per CDR3 amino acid sequence lists the most common genes and DNA. The V and J calls and clone size are TCRdb's, not the authors'. The sample data list some 1,800,000 distinct CDR3 sequences, and around 42% of these were observed just once. About 21% of the sample is in the top ten clones.

The sequence derives from a human donor in good health. This sequence uses TRBV20-1 and TRBJ2-1; there is no confident call for the D gene. Sequences were obtained from blood. Here the CDR3 is given as CSARVLTDEQFF. The nucleotide sequence reads TGCAGTGCTAGAGTACTAACCGATGAGCAGTTCTTC.